This is a list of T cell receptor beta chains from one sample in a study of T-cell memory formation after mild COVID-19. TCRdb reanalysed the 5' RACE reads using MiXCR and keeps one entry per CDR3 protein. Here the sample spans fewer than 250,000 distinct CDR3 sequences, around 16% being singletons. Source material: PBMCs or a T cell subset sorted from them (not recorded which). The receptors here all came from an adult woman who had mild COVID-19 (a few samples of this study predate the infection). Cell type and time point are not known. Both conserved end residues are part of each CDR3. A D gene is named only where the DNA matches it firmly. A clone size is listed for some rows: how often the clone was seen (once, few, many), or a class if it is expanded.

j_gene | len | v_gene | d_gene | abundance | CDR3aa | CDR3nt
TRBJ1-1 | 15 | TRBV5-5 | . | . | CASIPWVQSDTEAFF | TGTGCCAGCATCCCGTGGGTACAGTCGGACACTGAAGCTTTCTTT
TRBJ2-1 | 15 | TRBV2 | TRBD2 | . | CASSEAGLAGGKQFF | TGTGCCAGCAGTGAAGCCGGTCTAGCGGGGGGAAAGCAGTTCTTC
TRBJ1-4 | 14 | TRBV4-2 | . | once | CASSQVSSNEKLFF | TGTGCCAGCAGCCAAGTTAGTTCTAATGAAAAACTGTTTTTT
TRBJ2-1 | 16 | TRBV11-1 | TRBD2 | few | CASSPRGGSSYNEQFF | TGTGCCAGCAGCCCTCGCGGGGGAAGCTCCTACAATGAGCAGTTCTTC
TRBJ1-2 | 13 | TRBV19 | TRBD1 | few | CASSRQGRSGYTF | TGTGCCAGTAGTAGACAGGGTAGGTCCGGCTACACCTTC
TRBJ2-1 | 15 | TRBV3-1 | . | few | CASSRGRVQGNEQFF | TGTGCCAGCAGCCGAGGGAGGGTACAGGGCAATGAGCAGTTCTTC
TRBJ2-3 | 14 | TRBV24-1 | . | . | CATPGAVGTDTQYF | TGTGCCACTCCGGGGGCGGTCGGCACAGATACGCAGTATTTT
TRBJ1-1 | 13 | TRBV6-1 | . | few | CASRVAANTEAFF | TGTGCCAGCAGAGTTGCGGCAAACACTGAAGCTTTCTTT
TRBJ2-5 | 15 | TRBV3-1 | TRBD2 | . | CASSPLGGGGETQYF | TGTGCCAGCAGCCCCCTGGGGGGGGGTGGGGAGACCCAGTACTTC
TRBJ2-1 | 15 | TRBV5-1 | TRBD2 | . | CASSLSGTSGNEQFF | TGCGCCAGCAGCTTGTCTGGGACTAGCGGGAATGAGCAGTTCTTC
TRBJ2-3 | 16 | TRBV6-4 | TRBD1 | . | CASSPNRGRNTDTQYF | TGTGCCAGCAGCCCGAACAGGGGGCGAAACACAGATACGCAGTATTTT
TRBJ2-2 | 17 | TRBV5-1 | TRBD1 | many | CASSLRLRTGNTGELFF | TGCGCCAGCAGCTTGAGGCTCAGGACAGGGAACACCGGGGAGCTGTTTTTT
TRBJ1-6 | 16 | TRBV6-5 | . | . | CASSDTGPSVASPLHF | TGTGCCAGCAGTGATACGGGTCCTTCGGTGGCTTCACCCCTCCACTTT
TRBJ2-2 | 15 | TRBV12-3/TRBV12-4 | TRBD1 | . | CASSSDRGSTGELFF | TGTGCCAGCAGTTCCGACAGGGGTAGTACCGGGGAGCTGTTTTTT
TRBJ1-2 | 15 | TRBV6-5 | TRBD1 | few | CASSNRDRQYYGYTF | TGTGCCAGCAGTAACCGGGACAGACAGTACTATGGCTACACCTTC
TRBJ2-1 | 14 | TRBV12-3/TRBV12-4 | TRBD2 | few | CASSQTSGKPEQFF | TGTGCCAGCAGTCAGACTAGCGGGAAACCTGAGCAGTTCTTC